The T cell receptor (beta chain) described here comes from a study of blood T cells in healthy people across ages. Overall study results and limits: When one million T cells were used, diversity estimates were thought to be underestimates. The fall in TCR beta diversity per million T cells was roughly linear with age.

Samples had at least 6.5 million PBMCs isolated from them. Trimming took 4 bases from V and 4 from J, leaving 13 bases between them. CDR3 length: 14 residues. From germline, CDR1 is SEHNR and CDR2 FQNEAQ (reference sequence). A sample-barcoded 5' primer and a J-beta primer mix were used in a second PCR of roughly 7 to 11 cycles. A tag from a template-switch adaptor with 12 random nucleotides marked each cDNA molecule. MiXCR, applied by TCRdb to the 5' RACE reads, yields one record per CDR3 protein. The sample lists about 280,000 distinct CDR3 sequences, roughly a quarter seen once, with 29% in the top ten. Regarding this clonotype: No antigen is known for it.

The V and J genes are TRBV7-9 and TRBJ2-5; possibly TRBD1 for D (5 bases). Sequenced: blood. The receptor comes from a woman in her 70s in good health. The CDR3 spells CASSWAQGGETQYF. Here the CDR3 DNA reads TGTGCCAGCAGCTGGGCTCAGGGTGGAGAGACCCAGTACTTC. The whole variable domain, filled in from reference TRBV7-9 and TRBJ2-5, reads DTGVSQNPRHKITKRGQNVTFRCDPISEHNRLYWYRQTLGQGPEFLTYFQNEAQLEKSRLLSDRFSAERPKGSFSTLEIQRTEQGDSAMYLCASSWAQGGETQYFGPGTRLLVL.